This record concerns one T cell receptor beta chain sequence. The clone's antigen remains unknown. No qualities accompany the bases; no much larger clone lies one base away. This sample was included in a study of a mutant IDH1 vaccine in newly diagnosed glioma listed by TCRdb under 2021. For context, the study as a whole: Of the approximately 35 treated patients, roughly 62% were male and approximately 38% were female, and the mean age was approximately 40 years. Prior to enrollment, patients had been given standard therapy consisting of radiotherapy alone, temozolomide alone, or radiochemotherapy with temozolomide, with the combination given to most patients. Longitudinal TCRB deep sequencing was performed for approximately 24 treated patients wherever samples were available for exploratory analyses. Peripheral blood was drawn at six visits: V03 (baseline), V05, V07, V10, V12 and V13.

What the authors observed across the whole study: Changes in the top peripheral T cell clonotypes picked up by TCRB sequencing did not appear to be linked to pseudoprogression. Vaccine-induced immune responses across multiple MHC alleles were detected in 90% to 95% of patients. PBMC samples for TCRB deep sequencing were selected based on availability. According to the authors, sample limitations meant that analyses of patient blood samples could not be reproduced.

The germline V gene sets CDR1 to MNHEY and CDR2 to SVGAGI. Trimming removed 0 bases from V and 0 bases from J, leaving 9 bases between the germline ends. Taken from cysteine to phenylalanine, the CDR3 has 16 residues. Left in the record is the CDR3 DNA by itself, 48 bases read in frame from the first base. Libraries were prepared through the immunoSEQ multiplex PCR assay. Following the manufacturer's protocol, the hsTCRB Kit was used to amplify rearranged TCR beta chain sequences. Sequencing of TCRB libraries was carried out on an Illumina MiSeq. For the original study's pipeline: The proprietary platform of the kit vendor was used for demultiplexing, trimming and gene mapping. This is the immuneACCESS table as TCRdb keeps it, with only in-frame sequences that have V and J called. A part of the clones is gone; compared with another copy, unresolved V genes explain less than half, and the rest is unexplained. That table furnishes V, J and clone size, whereas the DNA furnished D and trimming. In all, the sample holds some 90,000 clones, and roughly 82% of those were seen once. Roughly 5.3% of the sample belongs to the ten largest clones.

The time point label, as the study defines it: baseline, week 1 (first vaccination visit). Per the publication, the treatment or condition label means: pre-vaccination baseline after standard-of-care therapy. Newly diagnosed WHO grade 3 or 4 IDH1-mutant astrocytomas showing loss of nuclear ATRX were present in the donors. The samples were drawn from NOA16, a multicentre, single-arm, open-label phase I trial in Germany that tested a mutant IDH1 peptide vaccine in humans for the first time. For immunogenicity testing, the blood drawn at visit V03 was used as the baseline sample. Genomic DNA for TCRB sequencing was isolated from EDTA blood with the DNeasy Blood and Tissue Kit.

Recombination connected TRBV6-5 to TRBJ1-3; the D gene is not confidently resolved. The material sequenced was PBMCs, taken from a glioma patient treated with radiotherapy, temozolomide or both. This TCR derives from a man in his forties with glioma. Some clones in this sample may be carry-over from other donors' samples. In nucleotides, the sequence is TGTGCCAGCAGTTACTCTGACCGAATCTCTGGAAACACCATATATTTT. Its coded protein is CASSYSDRISGNTIYF.